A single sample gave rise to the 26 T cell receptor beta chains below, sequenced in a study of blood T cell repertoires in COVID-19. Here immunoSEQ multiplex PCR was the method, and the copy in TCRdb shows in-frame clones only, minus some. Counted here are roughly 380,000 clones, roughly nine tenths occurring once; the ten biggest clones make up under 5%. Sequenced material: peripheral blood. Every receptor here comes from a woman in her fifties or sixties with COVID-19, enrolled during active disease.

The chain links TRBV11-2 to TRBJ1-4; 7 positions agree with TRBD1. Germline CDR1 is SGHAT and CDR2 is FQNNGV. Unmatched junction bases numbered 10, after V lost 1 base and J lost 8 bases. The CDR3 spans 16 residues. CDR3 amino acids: CASSLGIRQGWEKLFF. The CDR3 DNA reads TGTGCCAGCAGCTTAGGGATCCGACAGGGTTGGGAAAAACTGTTTTTT.

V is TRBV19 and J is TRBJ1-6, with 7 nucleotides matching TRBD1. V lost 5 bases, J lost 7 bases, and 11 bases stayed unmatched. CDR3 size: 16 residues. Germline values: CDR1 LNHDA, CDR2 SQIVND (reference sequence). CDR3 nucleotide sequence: TGTGCCAGTAGTCCGGAGGGACAGTATAGGAATTCACCCCTCCACTTT. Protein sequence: CASSPEGQYRNSPLHF.

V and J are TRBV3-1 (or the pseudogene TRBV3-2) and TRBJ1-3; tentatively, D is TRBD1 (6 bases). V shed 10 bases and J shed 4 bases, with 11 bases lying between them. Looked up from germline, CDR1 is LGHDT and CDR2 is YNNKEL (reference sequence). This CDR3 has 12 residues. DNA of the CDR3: TGTGCCACCGGACAGAACGGAAACACCATATATTTT. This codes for CATGQNGNTIYF.

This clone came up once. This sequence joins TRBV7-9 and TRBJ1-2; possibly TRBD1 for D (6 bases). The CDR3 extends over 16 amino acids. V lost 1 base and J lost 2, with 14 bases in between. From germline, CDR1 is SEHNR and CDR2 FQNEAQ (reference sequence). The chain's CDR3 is CASSLGLGGSNYGYTF. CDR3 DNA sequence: TGTGCCAGCAGCTTAGGGTTAGGGGGATCGAACTATGGCTACACCTTC.

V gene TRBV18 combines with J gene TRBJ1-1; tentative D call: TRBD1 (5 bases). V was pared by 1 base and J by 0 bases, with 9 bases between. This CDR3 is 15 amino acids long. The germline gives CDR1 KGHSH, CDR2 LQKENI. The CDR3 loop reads CASSPRQGVNTEAFF. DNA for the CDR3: TGTGCCAGCTCACCACGGCAAGGGGTGAACACTGAAGCTTTCTTT. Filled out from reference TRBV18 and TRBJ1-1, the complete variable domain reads NAGVMQNPRHLVRRRGQEARLRCSPMKGHSHVYWYRQLPEEGLKFMVYLQKENIIDESGMPKERFSAEFPKEGPSILRIQQVVRGDSAAYFCASSPRQGVNTEAFFGQGTRLTVV.

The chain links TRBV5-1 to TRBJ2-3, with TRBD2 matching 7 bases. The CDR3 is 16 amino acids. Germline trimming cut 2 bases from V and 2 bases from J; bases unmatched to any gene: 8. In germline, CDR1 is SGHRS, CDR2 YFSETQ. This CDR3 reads CASSLGLSGATDTQYF. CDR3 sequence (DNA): TGCGCCAGCAGCTTAGGCCTCAGCGGGGCCACAGATACGCAGTATTTT.

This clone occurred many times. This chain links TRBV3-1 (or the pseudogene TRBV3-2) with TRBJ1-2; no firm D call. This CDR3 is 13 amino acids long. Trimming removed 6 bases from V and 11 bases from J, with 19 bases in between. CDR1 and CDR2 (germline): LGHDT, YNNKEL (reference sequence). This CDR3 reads CASSFHRGEGYTF. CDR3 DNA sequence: TGTGCCAGCAGTTTCCACCGGGGAGAGGGTTACACCTTC.

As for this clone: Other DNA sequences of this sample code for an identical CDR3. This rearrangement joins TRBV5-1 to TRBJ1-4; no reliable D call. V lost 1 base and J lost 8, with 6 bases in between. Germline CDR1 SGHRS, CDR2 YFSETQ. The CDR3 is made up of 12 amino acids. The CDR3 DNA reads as TGCGCCAGCAGCTTGACGGGGGAAAAACTGTTTTTT. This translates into CASSLTGEKLFF.

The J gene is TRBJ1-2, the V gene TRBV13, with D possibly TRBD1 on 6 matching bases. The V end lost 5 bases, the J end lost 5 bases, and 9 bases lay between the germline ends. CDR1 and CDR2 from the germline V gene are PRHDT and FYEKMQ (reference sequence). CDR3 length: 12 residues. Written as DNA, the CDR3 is TGTGCCAGCAGCCCCCAGGGGTATGGCTACACCTTC. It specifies CASSPQGYGYTF. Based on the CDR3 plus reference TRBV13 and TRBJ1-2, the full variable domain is AAGVIQSPRHLIKEKRETATLKCYPIPRHDTVYWYQQGPGQDPQFLISFYEKMQSDKGSIPDRFSAQQFSDYHSELNMSSLELGDSALYFCASSPQGYGYTFGSGTRLTVV.

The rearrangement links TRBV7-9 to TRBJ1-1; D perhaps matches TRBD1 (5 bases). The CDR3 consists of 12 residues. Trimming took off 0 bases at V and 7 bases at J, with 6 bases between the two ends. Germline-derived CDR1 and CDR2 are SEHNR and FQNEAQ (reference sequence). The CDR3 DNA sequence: TGTGCCAGCAGCTTAGCCGGGGGTGAAGCTTTCTTT. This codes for CASSLAGGEAFF.

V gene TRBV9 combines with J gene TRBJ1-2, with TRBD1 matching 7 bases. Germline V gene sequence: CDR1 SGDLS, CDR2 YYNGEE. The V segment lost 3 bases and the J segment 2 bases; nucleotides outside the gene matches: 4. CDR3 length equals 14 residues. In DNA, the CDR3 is TGTGCCAGCAGCGGGGGACAGCAGAACTATGGCTACACCTTC. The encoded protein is CASSGGQQNYGYTF.

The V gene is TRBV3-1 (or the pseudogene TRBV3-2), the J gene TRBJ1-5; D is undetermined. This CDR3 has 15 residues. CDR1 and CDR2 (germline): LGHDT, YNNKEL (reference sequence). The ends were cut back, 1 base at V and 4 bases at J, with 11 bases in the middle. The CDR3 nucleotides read TGTGCCAGCAGCCAAGCGTACAGTCCTAATCAGCCCCAGCATTTT. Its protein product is CASSQAYSPNQPQHF.

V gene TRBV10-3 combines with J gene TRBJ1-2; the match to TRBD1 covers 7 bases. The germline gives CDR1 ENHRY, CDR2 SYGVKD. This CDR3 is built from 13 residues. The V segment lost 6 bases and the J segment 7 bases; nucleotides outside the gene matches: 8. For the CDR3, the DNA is TGTGCCATCAGCCCGGGACAGTCTCTTGGCTACACCTTC. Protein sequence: CAISPGQSLGYTF.

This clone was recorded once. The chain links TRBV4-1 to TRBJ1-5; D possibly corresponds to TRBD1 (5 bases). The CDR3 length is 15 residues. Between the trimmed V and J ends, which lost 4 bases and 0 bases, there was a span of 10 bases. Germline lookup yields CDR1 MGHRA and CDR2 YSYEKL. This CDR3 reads CASSPGLSSNQPQHF. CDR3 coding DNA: TGCGCCAGCAGCCCGGGACTCAGTAGCAATCAGCCCCAGCATTTT.

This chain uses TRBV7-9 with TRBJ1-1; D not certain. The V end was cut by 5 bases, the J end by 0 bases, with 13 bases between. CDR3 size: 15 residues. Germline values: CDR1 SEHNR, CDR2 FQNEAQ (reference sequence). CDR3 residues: CASSDPEGLNTEAFF. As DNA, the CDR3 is TGTGCCAGCAGCGATCCAGAGGGCCTGAACACTGAAGCTTTCTTT.

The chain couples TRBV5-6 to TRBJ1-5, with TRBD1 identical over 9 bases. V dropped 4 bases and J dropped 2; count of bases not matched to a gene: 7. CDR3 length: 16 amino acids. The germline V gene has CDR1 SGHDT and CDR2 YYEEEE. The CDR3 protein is CASSAGDRDGNQPQHF. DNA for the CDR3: TGTGCCAGCAGCGCTGGGGACAGGGACGGCAATCAGCCCCAGCATTTT.

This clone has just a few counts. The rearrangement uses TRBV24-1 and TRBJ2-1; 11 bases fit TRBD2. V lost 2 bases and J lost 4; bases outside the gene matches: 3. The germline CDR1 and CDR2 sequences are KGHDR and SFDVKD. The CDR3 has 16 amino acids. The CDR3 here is CATSDSVAGGYNEQFF. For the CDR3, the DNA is TGTGCCACCAGTGATTCCGTAGCGGGGGGGTACAATGAGCAGTTCTTC.

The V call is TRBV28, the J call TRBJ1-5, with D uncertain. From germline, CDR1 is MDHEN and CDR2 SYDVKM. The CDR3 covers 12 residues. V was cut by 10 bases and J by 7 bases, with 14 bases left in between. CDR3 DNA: TGTGCCACCTTCCTAAATGAGCAGCCCCAGCATTTT. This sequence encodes CATFLNEQPQHF. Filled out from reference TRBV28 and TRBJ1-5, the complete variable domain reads DVKVTQSSRYLVKRTGEKVFLECVQDMDHENMFWYRQDPGLGLRLIYFSYDVKMKEKGDIPEGYSVSREKKERFSLILESASTNQTSMYLCATFLNEQPQHFGDGTRLSIL.

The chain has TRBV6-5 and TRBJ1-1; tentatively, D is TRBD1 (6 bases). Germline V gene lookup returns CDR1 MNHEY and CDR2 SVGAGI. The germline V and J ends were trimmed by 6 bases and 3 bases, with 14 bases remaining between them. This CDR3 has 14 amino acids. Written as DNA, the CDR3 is TGTGCCAGCAGCACACAGGGCCGGTACACTGAAGCTTTCTTT. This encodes CASSTQGRYTEAFF.

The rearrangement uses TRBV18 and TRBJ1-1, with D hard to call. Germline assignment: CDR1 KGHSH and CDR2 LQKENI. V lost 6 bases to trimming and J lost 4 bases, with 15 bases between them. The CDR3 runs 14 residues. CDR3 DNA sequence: TGTGCCAGCTCCCTCTTCGGGGATGCCACTGAAGCTTTCTTT. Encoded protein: CASSLFGDATEAFF.

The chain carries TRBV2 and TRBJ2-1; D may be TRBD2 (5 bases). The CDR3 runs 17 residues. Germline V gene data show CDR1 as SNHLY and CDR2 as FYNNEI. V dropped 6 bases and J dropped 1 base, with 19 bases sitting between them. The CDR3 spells CASSASLSGPSYNEQFF. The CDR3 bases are TGTGCCAGCAGCGCTAGCCTAAGCGGCCCTTCCTACAATGAGCAGTTCTTC.

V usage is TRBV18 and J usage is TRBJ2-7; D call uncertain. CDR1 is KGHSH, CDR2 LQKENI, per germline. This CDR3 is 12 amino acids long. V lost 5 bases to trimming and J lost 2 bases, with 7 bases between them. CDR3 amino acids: CASSYAAYEQYF. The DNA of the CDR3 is TGTGCCAGCTCATATGCAGCCTACGAGCAGTACTTC. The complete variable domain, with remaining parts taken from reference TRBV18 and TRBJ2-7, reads NAGVMQNPRHLVRRRGQEARLRCSPMKGHSHVYWYRQLPEEGLKFMVYLQKENIIDESGMPKERFSAEFPKEGPSILRIQQVVRGDSAAYFCASSYAAYEQYFGPGTRLTVT.

The CDR3 is CASSVSGLAGGKDTQYF. The CDR3 DNA follows: TGTGCCAGCAGCGTGTCGGGACTAGCGGGGGGGAAGGATACGCAGTATTTT. This sequence joins TRBV9 and TRBJ2-3; 16 nucleotides agree with TRBD2. Germline values: CDR1 SGDLS, CDR2 YYNGEE. The junction had 6 bases not matched to a gene; V was cut back by 2 bases and J by 6 bases. The CDR3 has 17 amino acids.

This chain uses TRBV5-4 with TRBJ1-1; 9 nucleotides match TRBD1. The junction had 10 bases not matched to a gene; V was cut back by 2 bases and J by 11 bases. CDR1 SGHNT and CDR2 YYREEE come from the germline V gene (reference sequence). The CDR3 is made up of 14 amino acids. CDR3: CASSFAGQGGGAFF. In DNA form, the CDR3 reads TGTGCCAGCAGCTTCGCGGGACAGGGAGGAGGGGCTTTCTTT.

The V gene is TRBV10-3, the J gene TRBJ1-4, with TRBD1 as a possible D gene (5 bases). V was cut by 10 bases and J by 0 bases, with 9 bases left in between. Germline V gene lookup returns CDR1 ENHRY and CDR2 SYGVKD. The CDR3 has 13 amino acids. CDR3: CASAGTTNEKLFF. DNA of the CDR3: TGTGCCAGCGCAGGGACAACTAATGAAAAACTGTTTTTT.

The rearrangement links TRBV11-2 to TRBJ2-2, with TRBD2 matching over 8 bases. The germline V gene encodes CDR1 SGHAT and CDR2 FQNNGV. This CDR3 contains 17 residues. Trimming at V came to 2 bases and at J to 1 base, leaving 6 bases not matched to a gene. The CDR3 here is CASSLRTGTRNTGELFF. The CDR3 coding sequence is TGTGCCAGCAGCTTACGAACAGGGACTAGGAACACCGGGGAGCTGTTTTTT.